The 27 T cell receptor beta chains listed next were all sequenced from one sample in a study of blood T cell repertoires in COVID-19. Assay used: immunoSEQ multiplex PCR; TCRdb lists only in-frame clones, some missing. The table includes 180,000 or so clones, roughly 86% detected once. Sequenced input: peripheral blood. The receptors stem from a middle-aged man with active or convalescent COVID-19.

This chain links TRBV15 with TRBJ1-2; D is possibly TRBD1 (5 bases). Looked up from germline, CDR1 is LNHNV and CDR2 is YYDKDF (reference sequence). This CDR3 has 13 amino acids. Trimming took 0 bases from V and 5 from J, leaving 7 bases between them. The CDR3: CATSRDREYGYTF. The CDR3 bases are TGTGCCACCAGCAGAGACAGGGAATATGGCTACACCTTC.

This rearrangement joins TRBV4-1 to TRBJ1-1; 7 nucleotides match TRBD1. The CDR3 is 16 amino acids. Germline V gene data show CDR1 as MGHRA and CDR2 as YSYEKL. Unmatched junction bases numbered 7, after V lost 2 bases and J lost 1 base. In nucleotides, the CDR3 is TGCGCCAGCAGCCAACGTCCCCGGGACAGGAACACTGAAGCTTTCTTT. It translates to CASSQRPRDRNTEAFF.

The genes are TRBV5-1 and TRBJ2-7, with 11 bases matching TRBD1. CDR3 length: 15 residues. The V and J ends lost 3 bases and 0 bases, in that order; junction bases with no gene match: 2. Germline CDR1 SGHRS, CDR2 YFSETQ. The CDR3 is CASSSGQGASYEQYF. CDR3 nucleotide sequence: TGCGCCAGCAGCTCAGGACAGGGGGCCTCCTACGAGCAGTACTTC. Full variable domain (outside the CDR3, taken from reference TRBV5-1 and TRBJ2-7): KAGVTQTPRYLIKTRGQQVTLSCSPISGHRSVSWYQQTPGQGLQFLFEYFSETQRNKGNFPGRFSGRQFSNSRSEMNVSTLELGDSALYLCASSSGQGASYEQYFGPGTRLTVT.

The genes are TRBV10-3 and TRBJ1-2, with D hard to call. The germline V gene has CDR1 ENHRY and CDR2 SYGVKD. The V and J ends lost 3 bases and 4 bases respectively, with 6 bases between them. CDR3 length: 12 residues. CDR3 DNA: TGTGCCATCAGTGAACAGAGCTATGGCTACACCTTC. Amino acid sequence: CAISEQSYGYTF.

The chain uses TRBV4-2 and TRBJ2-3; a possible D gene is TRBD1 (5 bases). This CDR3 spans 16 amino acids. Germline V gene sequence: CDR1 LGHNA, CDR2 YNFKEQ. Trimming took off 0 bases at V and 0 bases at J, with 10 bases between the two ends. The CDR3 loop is CASSQDGATSTDTQYF. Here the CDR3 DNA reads TGTGCCAGCAGCCAAGATGGGGCCACGAGCACAGATACGCAGTATTTT.

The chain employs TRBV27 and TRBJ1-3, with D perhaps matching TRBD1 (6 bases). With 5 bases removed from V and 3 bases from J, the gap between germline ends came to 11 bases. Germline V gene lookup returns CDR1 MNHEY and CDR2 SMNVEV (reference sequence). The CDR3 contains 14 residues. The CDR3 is CASSITGSGNTIYF. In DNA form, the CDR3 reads TGTGCCAGCAGTATCACAGGGAGTGGAAACACCATATATTTT.

The CDR3: CAYRVPGGAQYF. In nucleotides, the CDR3 is TGTGCCTACCGGGTTCCGGGAGGGGCCCAGTACTTC. The gene calls are TRBV30 and TRBJ2-5, with 8 bases aligning to TRBD2. Germline CDR1 and CDR2: GTSNPN and SVGIG (reference sequence). Trimming took 7 bases from V and 9 from J; bases not matched to a gene: 10. The CDR3 runs 12 residues.

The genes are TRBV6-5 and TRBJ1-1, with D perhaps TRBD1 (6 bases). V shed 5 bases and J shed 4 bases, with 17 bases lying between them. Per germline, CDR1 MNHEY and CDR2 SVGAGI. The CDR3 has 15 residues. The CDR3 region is CASSQGTRTSTEAFF. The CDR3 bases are TGTGCCAGCAGTCAGGGGACACGGACTTCCACTGAAGCTTTCTTT.

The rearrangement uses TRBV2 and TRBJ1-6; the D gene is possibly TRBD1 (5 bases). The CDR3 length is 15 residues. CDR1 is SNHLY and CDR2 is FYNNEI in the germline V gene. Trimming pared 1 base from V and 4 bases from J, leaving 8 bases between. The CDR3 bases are TGTGCCAGCAGTGAAGGGGCAGGGTATAATTCACCCCTCCACTTT. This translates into CASSEGAGYNSPLHF. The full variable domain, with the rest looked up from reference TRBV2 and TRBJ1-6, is EPEVTQTPSHQVTQMGQEVILRCVPISNHLYFYWYRQILGQKVEFLVSFYNNEISEKSEIFDDQFSVERPDGSNFTLKIRSTKLEDSAMYFCASSEGAGYNSPLHFGNGTRLTVT.

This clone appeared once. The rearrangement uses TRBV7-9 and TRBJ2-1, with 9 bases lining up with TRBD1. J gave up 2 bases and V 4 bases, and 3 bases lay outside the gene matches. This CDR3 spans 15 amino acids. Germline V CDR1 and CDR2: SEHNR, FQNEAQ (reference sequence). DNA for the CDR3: TGTGCCAGCAGCTCCTACAGGGGGCCCTACAATGAGCAGTTCTTC. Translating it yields CASSSYRGPYNEQFF.

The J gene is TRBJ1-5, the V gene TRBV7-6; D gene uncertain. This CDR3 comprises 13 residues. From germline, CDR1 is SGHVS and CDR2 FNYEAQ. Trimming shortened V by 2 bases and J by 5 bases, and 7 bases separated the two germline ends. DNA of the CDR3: TGTGCCAGCAGCTTAAATCGCGATCAGCCCCAGCATTTT. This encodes CASSLNRDQPQHF.

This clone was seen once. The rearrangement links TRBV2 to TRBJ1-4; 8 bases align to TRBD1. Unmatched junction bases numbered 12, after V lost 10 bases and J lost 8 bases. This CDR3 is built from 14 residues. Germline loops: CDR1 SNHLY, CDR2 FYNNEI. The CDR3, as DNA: TGTGCCACCCAAACTGGACAGGGAGACGAAAAACTGTTTTTT. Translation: CATQTGQGDEKLFF.

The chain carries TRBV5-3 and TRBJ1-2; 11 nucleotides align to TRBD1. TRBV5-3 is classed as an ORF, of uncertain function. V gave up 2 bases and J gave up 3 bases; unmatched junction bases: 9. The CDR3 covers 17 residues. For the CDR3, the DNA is TGTGCCAGAAGCTTCTCGGACAGGGGGCATTCGTACTATGGCTACACCTTC. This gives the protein CARSFSDRGHSYYGYTF.

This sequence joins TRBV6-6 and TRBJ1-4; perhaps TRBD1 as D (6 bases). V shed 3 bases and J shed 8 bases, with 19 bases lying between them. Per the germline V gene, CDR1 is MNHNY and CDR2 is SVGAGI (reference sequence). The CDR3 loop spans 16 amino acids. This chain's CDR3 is CASSYRGATEGEKLFF. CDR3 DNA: TGTGCCAGCAGTTATCGGGGGGCCACCGAAGGGGAAAAACTGTTTTTT.

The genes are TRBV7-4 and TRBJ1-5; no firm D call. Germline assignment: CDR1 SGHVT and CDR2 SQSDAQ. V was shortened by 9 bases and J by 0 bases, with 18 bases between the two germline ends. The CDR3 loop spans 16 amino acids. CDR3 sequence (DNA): TGTGCCAGAGATCCATTCGGAGGAAATAGCAATCAGCCCCAGCATTTT. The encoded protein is CARDPFGGNSNQPQHF.

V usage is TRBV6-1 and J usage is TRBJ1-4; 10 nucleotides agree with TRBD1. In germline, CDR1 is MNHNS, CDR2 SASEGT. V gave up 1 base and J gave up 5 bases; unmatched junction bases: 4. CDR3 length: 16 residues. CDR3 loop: CASSEGSGQGNEKLFF. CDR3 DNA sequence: TGTGCCAGCAGTGAAGGGTCGGGACAGGGGAATGAAAAACTGTTTTTT.

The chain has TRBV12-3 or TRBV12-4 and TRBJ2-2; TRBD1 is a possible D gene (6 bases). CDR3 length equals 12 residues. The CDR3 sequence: CLSGANTGELFF. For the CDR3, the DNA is TGTCTTTCAGGGGCGAACACCGGGGAGCTGTTTTTT.

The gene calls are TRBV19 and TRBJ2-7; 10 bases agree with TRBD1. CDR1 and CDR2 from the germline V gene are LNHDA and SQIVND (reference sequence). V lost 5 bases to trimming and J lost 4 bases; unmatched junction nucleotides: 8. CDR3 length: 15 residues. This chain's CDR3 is CASSLAWGQGYEQYF. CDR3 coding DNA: TGTGCCAGTAGTTTGGCGTGGGGACAGGGGTACGAGCAGTACTTC.

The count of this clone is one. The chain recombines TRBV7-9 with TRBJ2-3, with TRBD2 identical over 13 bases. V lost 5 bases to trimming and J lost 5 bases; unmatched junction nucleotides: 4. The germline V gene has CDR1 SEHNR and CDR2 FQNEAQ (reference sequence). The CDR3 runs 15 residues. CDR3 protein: CASSPTSGGLDTQYF. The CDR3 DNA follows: TGTGCCAGCAGCCCGACTAGCGGGGGGCTAGATACGCAGTATTTT.

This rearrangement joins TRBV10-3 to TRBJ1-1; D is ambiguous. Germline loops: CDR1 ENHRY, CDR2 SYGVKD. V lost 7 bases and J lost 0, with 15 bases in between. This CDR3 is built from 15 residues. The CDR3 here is CAITAGSPMNTEAFF. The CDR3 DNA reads TGTGCCATCACCGCAGGATCCCCCATGAACACTGAAGCTTTCTTT.

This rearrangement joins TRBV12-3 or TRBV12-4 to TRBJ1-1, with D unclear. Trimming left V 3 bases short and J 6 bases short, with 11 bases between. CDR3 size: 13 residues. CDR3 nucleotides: TGTGCCAGCAGTTTGAACCTAAAGCCTGAAGCTTTCTTT. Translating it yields CASSLNLKPEAFF.

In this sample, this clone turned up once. CDR3 nucleotides: TGTGCCAGCAGTTACAGACAGGGGAGCAATGAGCAGTTCTTC. It translates to CASSYRQGSNEQFF. This rearrangement joins TRBV6-2 or TRBV6-3 to TRBJ2-1, with 8 bases fitting TRBD1. This CDR3 contains 14 residues. Germline CDR1 is MNHEY and CDR2 is SVGEGT. The V and J ends lost 2 bases and 6 bases, in that order; junction bases with no gene match: 3.

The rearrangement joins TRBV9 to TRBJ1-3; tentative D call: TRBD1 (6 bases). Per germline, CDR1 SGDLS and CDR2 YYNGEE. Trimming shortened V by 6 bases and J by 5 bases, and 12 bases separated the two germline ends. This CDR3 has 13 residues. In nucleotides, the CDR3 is TGTGCCAGCACCTCCGGGGGGCGAAACACCATATATTTT. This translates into CASTSGGRNTIYF.

This CDR3 reads CASSLTGSAYEQYF. The CDR3 bases are TGCGCCAGCAGCTTGACAGGGTCCGCCTACGAGCAGTACTTC. The V call is TRBV5-1, the J call TRBJ2-7; tentative D call: TRBD1 (6 bases). Trimming took off 1 base at V and 2 bases at J, with 10 bases between the two ends. The germline V gene encodes CDR1 SGHRS and CDR2 YFSETQ. This CDR3 is built from 14 residues.

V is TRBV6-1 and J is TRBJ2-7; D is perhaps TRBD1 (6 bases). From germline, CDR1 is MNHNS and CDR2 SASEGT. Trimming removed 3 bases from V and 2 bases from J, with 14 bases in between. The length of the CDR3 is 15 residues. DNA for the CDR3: TGTGCCAGCAGTGAGACAGGACCCCTGACCTACGAGCAGTACTTC. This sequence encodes CASSETGPLTYEQYF.

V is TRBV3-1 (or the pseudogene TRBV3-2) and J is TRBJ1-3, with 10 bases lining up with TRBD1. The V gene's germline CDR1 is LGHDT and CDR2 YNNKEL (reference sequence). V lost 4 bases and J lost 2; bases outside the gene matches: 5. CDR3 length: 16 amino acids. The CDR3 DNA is TGTGCCAGCAGCCCAAGACAGGGGGCTACTGGAAACACCATATATTTT. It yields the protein CASSPRQGATGNTIYF.

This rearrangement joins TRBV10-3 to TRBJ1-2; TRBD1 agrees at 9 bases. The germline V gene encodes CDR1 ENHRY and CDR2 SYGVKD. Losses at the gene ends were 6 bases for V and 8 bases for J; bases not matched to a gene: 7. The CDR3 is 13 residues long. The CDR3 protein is CAISLQGAEGYTF. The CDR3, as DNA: TGTGCCATCAGCTTACAGGGGGCGGAAGGCTACACCTTC.